One T cell receptor beta chain is described in this entry. Germline V gene lookup returns CDR1 MDHEN and CDR2 SYDVKM. The CDR3 is 16 amino acids. This record comes from a study of shared T cell receptors in the human thymus. Here immunoSEQ multiplex PCR was the method, and the copy in TCRdb shows in-frame clones only, minus some. Of approximately 730,000 clones in the sample, approximately 85% are singletons; the top ten hold 0.008% to 0.011%. These same data were also listed under a study on human thymus T cells. That study adds: What appeared biased in thymic and blood repertoires was the usage of V and J genes. Overlap was high between thymic repertoires from unrelated individuals, as reported in related research.

This chain joins TRBV28 and TRBJ1-5, with a possible D match to TRBD1 (6 bases). The receptor's source is a girl under two years old with a congenital heart defect. The sequencing input was thymocytes. This CDR3 reads CGSVGVWTVSNQPQHF. The CDR3 DNA reads as TGTGGGTCGGTCGGAGTTTGGACAGTTAGCAATCAGCCCCAGCATTTT.